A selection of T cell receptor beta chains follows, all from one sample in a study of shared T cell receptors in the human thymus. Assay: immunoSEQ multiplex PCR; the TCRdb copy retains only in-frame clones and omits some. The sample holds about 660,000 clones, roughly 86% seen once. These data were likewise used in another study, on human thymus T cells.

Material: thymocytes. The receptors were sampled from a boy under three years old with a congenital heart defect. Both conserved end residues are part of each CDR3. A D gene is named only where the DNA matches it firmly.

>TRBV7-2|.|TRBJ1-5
CASSLEGLGALNQPQHF
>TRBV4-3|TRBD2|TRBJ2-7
CASSQVLAGYSYEQYF
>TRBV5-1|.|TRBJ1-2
CASSLEAGHGYTF
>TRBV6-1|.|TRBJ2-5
CASSDRRGEAAETQYF
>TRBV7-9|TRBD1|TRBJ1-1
CASSSRDRGLGDTEAFF
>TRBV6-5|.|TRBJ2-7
CASSYSSGSAYEQYF
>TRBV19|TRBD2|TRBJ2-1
CASSSGSPYNEQFF
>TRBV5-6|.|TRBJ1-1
CASSHYECRVTEAFF
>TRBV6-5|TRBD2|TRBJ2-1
CASSSREGIGNEQFF
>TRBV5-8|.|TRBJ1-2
CASSLHRDNYGYTF
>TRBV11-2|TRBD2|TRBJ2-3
CASSLGLAGWLTDTQYF
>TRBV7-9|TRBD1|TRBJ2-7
CASSPYSTGGQYEQYF
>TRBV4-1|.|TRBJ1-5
CASSQEIRDTGRKIYQPQHF
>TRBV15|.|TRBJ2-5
CATSTRAGETQYF
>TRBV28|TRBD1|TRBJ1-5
CASSLLDRGNQPQHF
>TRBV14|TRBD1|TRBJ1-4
CASSQQDRAGEKLFF
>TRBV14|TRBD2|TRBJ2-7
CASSQGLAGAQVQYF
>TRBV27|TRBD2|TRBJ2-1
CASSLIKGEAGRDSYNEQFF
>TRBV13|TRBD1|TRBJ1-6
CASSCDRGSYNSPLHF
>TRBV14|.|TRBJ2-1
CASSPLAASYNEQFF
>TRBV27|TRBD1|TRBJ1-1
CASSSRNSDRVGAFF
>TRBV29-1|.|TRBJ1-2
CSVEDRDKAPHYYGYTF
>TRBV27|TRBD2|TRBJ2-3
CASSSSGAGELSTDTQYF
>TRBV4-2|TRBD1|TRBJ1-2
CASSQADRDHDYGYTF
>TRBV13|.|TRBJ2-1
CASSPRDTNNEQFF
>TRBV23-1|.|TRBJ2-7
CASSQTYHPYEQYF
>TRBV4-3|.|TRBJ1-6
CASSQGIGVNSPLHF
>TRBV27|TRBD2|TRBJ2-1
CASSGNTSGRVNEQFF
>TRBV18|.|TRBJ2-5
CASSPAGQETQYF
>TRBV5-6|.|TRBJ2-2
CASSLKIEAKTEDTGELFF
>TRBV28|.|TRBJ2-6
CASSLGGVSGANVLTF
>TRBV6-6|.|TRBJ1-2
CASSNPPLDKVYGYTF
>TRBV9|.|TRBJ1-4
CASSVADLANEKLFF
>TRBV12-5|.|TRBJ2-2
CASGLVRGKANTGELFF
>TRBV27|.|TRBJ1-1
CASSLSLRGAEAFF
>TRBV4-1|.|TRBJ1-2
CASSQDVPQRVPYGYTF
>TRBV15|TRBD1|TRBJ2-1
CAVAEDRGGDNEQFF
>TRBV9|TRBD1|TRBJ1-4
CASSNRDRARPEKLFF
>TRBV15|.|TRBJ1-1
CATEDMNTEAFF
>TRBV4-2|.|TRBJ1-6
CASSAVPGALNSPLHF
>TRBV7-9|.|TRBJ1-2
CASSRGGLYGQYDYSGYTF
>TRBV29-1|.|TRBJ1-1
CSVTLTETNTEAFF
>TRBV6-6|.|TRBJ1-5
CASSYTDGQLNQPQHF
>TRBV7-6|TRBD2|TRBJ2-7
CASSLAGLAGEGYEQYF
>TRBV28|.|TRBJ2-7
CASSLSGTGTTYEQYF